This is a list of T cell receptor beta chains from one sample in a study of blood T cell repertoires in COVID-19. The repertoire was sequenced with immunoSEQ multiplex PCR; TCRdb's copy has only in-frame clones and lacks some. Here the sample spans fewer than 300,000 clones, roughly 90% being singletons. Sequenced input: peripheral blood. Every receptor here comes from a man in his 60s who had recovered from COVID-19. Both conserved end residues are part of each CDR3. D genes are given only for firm matches. For some rows the clone size is stated as once, few or many, or as a class when expanded; others skip it.

size: -; V: TRBV30; D: -; J: TRBJ2-4; DNA: TGTGCCTGGAGTCGGGGGGCCGTCAGTGCCAAAAACATTCAGTACTTC; CDR3: CAWSRGAVSAKNIQYF
size: -; V: TRBV5-1; D: -; J: TRBJ1-4; DNA: TGCGCCAGCAGCTTGGCCCCGACGGGGGCTAATGAAAAACTGTTTTTT; CDR3: CASSLAPTGANEKLFF
size: -; V: TRBV11-2; D: -; J: TRBJ2-3; DNA: TGTGCCAGCAGGACAACCGGGATAACGTCAGATACGCAGTATTTT; CDR3: CASRTTGITSDTQYF
size: once; V: TRBV5-5; D: -; J: TRBJ1-1; DNA: TGTGCCAGCAGCCCTCAAACAGAGTTGAACACTGAAGCTTTCTTT; CDR3: CASSPQTELNTEAFF
size: -; V: TRBV13; D: -; J: TRBJ2-5; DNA: TGTGCCAGCAGCCTGCTAGTGGCCTACCAAGAGACCCAGTACTTC; CDR3: CASSLLVAYQETQYF
size: -; V: TRBV7-2; D: -; J: TRBJ1-1; DNA: TGTGCCAGCAGATACTCCCAGAACACTGAAGCTTTCTTT; CDR3: CASRYSQNTEAFF
size: few; V: TRBV27; D: -; J: TRBJ1-2; DNA: TGTGCCAGCAGTTTATTCAACAGGGCAGGGTATGGCTACACCTTC; CDR3: CASSLFNRAGYGYTF
size: -; V: TRBV5-1; D: TRBD2; J: TRBJ2-1; DNA: TGCGCCAGCAGCTATCCTAGCGGGGCAAGCGATGAGCAGTTCTTC; CDR3: CASSYPSGASDEQFF
size: -; V: TRBV18; D: TRBD1; J: TRBJ1-4; DNA: TGTGCCAGCTCACCCGACAGGGACGAAAAACTGTTTTTT; CDR3: CASSPDRDEKLFF
size: -; V: TRBV19; D: TRBD2; J: TRBJ2-3; DNA: TGTGCCAGTAGTGCACTAGCGGGGTCAACAGATACGCAGTATTTT; CDR3: CASSALAGSTDTQYF